One T cell receptor (beta chain) is described in this entry. Its antigen is unknown. No much larger clone exists at a distance of one base, and base qualities are not known. To be included, a participant needed at least one PBMC sample from before ART initiation plus at least two post-ART samples. Treatment was received in the United States of America by all participants with HIV. Before DNA extraction, cryopreserved samples of 1-10 million PBMC were thawed and then washed. At the time of the earliest PBMC sample, participants with HIV were aged between roughly 20 and 55 years. Each participant contributed PBMC samples from 1-4 timepoints before ART initiation and 2-8 timepoints after ART initiation, with a median of 7 samples. Serial HIV viral load, CD4+ T-cell count, ART history and demographic data were obtained for every participant. A Qiagen kit on a QIAcube was used to extract genomic DNA from unsorted PBMC, with samples processed in batches of 12.

The sample belongs to a study of long-term antiretroviral therapy in people with HIV (dated by TCRdb to between 2021 and 2022). Some background on the complete study: Collection of the earliest samples took place about a decade ahead of the 2015 WHO recommendation for immediate ART, at a time when ART was typically delayed until CD4 counts fell. A retrospective serial study tested whether ART initiation and durable HIV suppression were associated with changes in peripheral blood TRB repertoire composition and diversity. From some 28 adults with confirmed HIV infection, the cohort provided approximately 210 cryopreserved PBMC samples, gathered serially across a mean of roughly 6 years (range 1-12). Of the 30 or so participants with HIV, 10 to 11 were female. No cross-contamination during QIAcube processing turned up in test extractions that ran a monoclonal T-cell line alongside approximately 35 polyclonal samples.

V and J lose 0 bases and 1 base, and a span of 7 bases separates them. From a lookup of the germline V gene, CDR1 and CDR2 are SGDLS and YYNGEE. The CDR3 runs 14 amino acids, cysteine and phenylalanine included. The DNA shown is the 42-base CDR3, in frame from base 1. The immunoSEQ hsTCRB v3.0 assay was used at survey level resolution for TRB variable region sequencing. The targeted TRB sequencing depth was about 35,000-55,000 T-cell genomes per sample. An Illumina MiSeq with a v3 150-cycle kit was used to sequence the pooled TRB libraries. From the authors' description of their analysis: Repertoire analysis was run in R within a reproducible Nextflow workflow that covered QC, data transformation and analysis. Custom analyses were implemented in LymphoSeq2, an R package for AIRR-Seq data exploration. Several samples yielding fewer than 5000 total TRB sequences were excluded, leaving approximately 190 analyzed HIV repertoires. Of the 188 retained HIV repertoires, 59 were collected before and around 130 after ART initiation. Repertoires were downsampled to 5000 TRB nucleotide sequences, with summary statistics averaged over 100 downsampling iterations. TRB sequences were retained for analysis only if CDR3 regions of at least seven amino acids were present. Diversity was assessed using a clonality score derived from Shannon entropy and using the Gini coefficient. In repertoire networks, the top 5000 CDR3 amino acid sequences were linked whenever an edit distance of one separated two sequences. GLIPH2 predicted antigen specificity groups and MHC restriction for TRB CDR3 amino acid sequences. To flag known associations with CMV, EBV, HIV or tissue antigens, CDR3 amino acid sequences were compared against VDJdb and McPAS-TCR. Pre-ART, post-ART and control groups were compared with Wilcoxon signed-rank tests and Holm-Bonferroni correction. The immuneACCESS repertoire file appears here via TCRdb, limited to in-frame rearrangements. These files lack a portion of the clones; in checked studies, under half of the deficit traces to unresolved V genes, and the cause of the others is not known. The V and J calls and clone size come from that table; D and trimming were worked out from the DNA. This sample gives around 40,000 clones in total; about 86% of them show up just once. The leading ten clones occupy 3.5% to 5% of the sample.

General findings and caveats noted by the study authors: HIV repertoires had narrower CDR3 length ranges than controls, and the network structure suggested an antigen-experienced repertoire that shifted only slightly toward naive after ART. Starting ART was linked to a significant rise in TRB diversity, yet even after long-term ART the diversity remained significantly lower than in transplant donor controls. The samples span the years 2004 to 2017, and the ART regimens used may be less effective than current regimens. Because pre-ART samples had limited cell numbers, unsorted PBMC were profiled rather than sorted CD4+ and CD8+ T cells. Expanded TRB clones identified before ART initiation dominated the repertoire at all time points, although this dominance fluctuated and declined in many PLHIV after ART. Since PBMC availability was limited, sequencing covered only the TCR beta chain, with no alpha chain pairing. Inferences about post-ART repertoire changes are limited because no data were available on ART adherence, viral resistance or therapy changes.

Specimen: unsorted PBMCs, collected just before starting antiretroviral therapy. The V gene is TRBV9 and the J gene is TRBJ2-5; the D gene cannot be named for sure. This clonotype was obtained from a woman aged 18-35 years with HIV. The CDR3 is CASSVGGSQETQYF. DNA sequence: TGTGCCAGCAGCGTAGGTGGCTCCCAAGAGACCCAGTACTTC. Full variable domain (CDR3 extended with the reference TRBV9 and TRBJ2-5 proteins): DSGVTQTPKHLITATGQRVTLRCSPRSGDLSVYWYQQSLDQGLQFLIQYYNGEERAKGNILERFSAQQFPDLHSELNLSSLELGDSALYFCASSVGGSQETQYFGPGTRLLVL.